The 2 T cell receptor beta chains given below trace back to one sample, sequenced in a study of identical twins. TCRdb independently ran MiXCR on the 5' RACE reads; one entry per CDR3 protein. The table has under 350,000 distinct CDR3 sequences, nearly 9.5% seen once. These data were also filed under a second study, of yellow fever vaccine responses in identical twins.

The sample comprised CD8+ T cells sorted from blood. The receptors derive from a woman aged 18 to 35 in good health.

This clonotype came up many times. The chain has TRBV7-8 and TRBJ2-4; D not certain. Deletions cut 5 bases from V and 6 bases from J, with 11 bases between. The CDR3 extends over 13 amino acids. Germline V lookup: CDR1 SGHVS, CDR2 FQNEAQ. Written as DNA, the CDR3 is TGTGCCAGCAGCCCCCCAGACCGAAACATTCAGTACTTC. It is translated as CASSPPDRNIQYF.

The chain recombines TRBV20-1 with TRBJ2-7, with 10 positions matching TRBD2. The ends lost 3 bases at V and 5 bases at J; junction bases unmatched: 4. The CDR3 is 13 amino acids. The V gene's germline CDR1 is DFQATT and CDR2 SNEGSKA (reference sequence). As DNA, the CDR3 is TGCAGTGCTAGGGCTAGCGGGAGCCACGAGCAGTACTTC. It specifies CSARASGSHEQYF.